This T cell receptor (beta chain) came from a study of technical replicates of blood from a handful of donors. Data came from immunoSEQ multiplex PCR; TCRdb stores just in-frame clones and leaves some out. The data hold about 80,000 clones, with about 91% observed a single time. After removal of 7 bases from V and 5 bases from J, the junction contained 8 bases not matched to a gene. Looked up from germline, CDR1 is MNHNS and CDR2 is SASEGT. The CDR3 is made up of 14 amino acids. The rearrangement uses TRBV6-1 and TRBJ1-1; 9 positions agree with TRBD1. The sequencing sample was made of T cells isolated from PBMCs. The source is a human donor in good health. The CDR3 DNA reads TGTGCCAGCAATATTCCGGGACAGGGAACTGAAGCTTTCTTT. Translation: CASNIPGQGTEAFF.